The 2 T cell receptor beta chains listed next were all sequenced from one sample in a study of Graves' ophthalmopathy and Graves' hyperthyroidism. The TCR beta CDR3 regions underwent amplification from RNA transcripts. First-round RT-PCR employed HTBI primers, with a second-round multiplex PCR after it. TCRdb reprocessed the multiplex PCR reads via MiXCR and lists one record per CDR3 protein. The sample has 150,000 to 200,000 distinct CDR3 sequences, about two fifths seen once. Sequencing was carried out using peripheral blood. These receptors originate from a man aged 30-40 years with Graves' ophthalmopathy.

This CDR3 is CASSRLAGSSETQYF. CDR3 DNA: TGTGCCAGCAGTAGACTAGCGGGGTCTTCAGAGACCCAGTACTTC. This chain links TRBV6-4 with TRBJ2-7, with TRBD2 matching over 11 bases. The J call is uncertain, as TRBJ2-5 better fits the DNA end. This CDR3 region has 15 residues. Germline V CDR1 and CDR2: MRHNA, SNTAGT.

This clonotype came up many times. Here the CDR3 reads CASSSSGGDTQYF. CDR3 coding DNA: TGTGCCAGCAGTTCCTCAGGGGGTGATACGCAGTATTTT. The genes are TRBV6-5 and TRBJ2-3, with 7 bases fitting TRBD1. CDR1 and CDR2 (germline): MNHEY, SVGAGI. The CDR3 has 13 amino acids. V lost 4 bases to trimming and J lost 6 bases; unmatched junction nucleotides: 4.